The T cell receptor beta chain under discussion was sequenced for a study of blood T cells in healthy people across ages. Study as a whole: About one barcoded beta molecule was captured per two T cells (by template switching).

A J-beta primer mix and a sample-barcoded 5' primer were used in a second PCR of roughly 6 to 11 cycles. Each cDNA molecule carried a tag from a template-switch adaptor that contained 12 random nucleotides. TCRdb redid the calling of the 5' RACE reads with MiXCR, one entry per CDR3 protein. The table includes fewer than 600,000 distinct CDR3 sequences, about 27% detected once. The CDR3 length is 13 residues. Trimming stripped 2 bases from V and 4 bases from J, with 9 bases between. CDR1 and CDR2 (germline): LGHNA, YSLEER. These records were also assigned to another study, of T cells of mothers and their children. Per that study: RNA extracted was entirely used for cDNA synthesis, about 1.6 ug per 15 ul. The study found slightly higher but non-significant overlap in related versus unrelated mother-child pairs.

Sequencing used blood. This clonotype originated in a boy aged 2 to 10 in good health. This rearrangement joins TRBV4-3 to TRBJ2-7; D gene unclear. CDR3 coding DNA: TGCGCCAGCAGCCAAAAAATAGGGTACGAGCAGTACTTC. The encoded protein is CASSQKIGYEQYF.